The 22 T cell receptor beta chains in this list originate from one sample, sequenced in a study of Graves' ophthalmopathy and Graves' hyperthyroidism. Amplification targeted the TCR beta CDR3 regions, with RNA transcripts as the source material. The first-round RT-PCR employed HTBI primers together with the Qiagen OneStep RT-PCR kit. A multiplex PCR was then performed as the second round. Each CDR3 protein gets one entry after TCRdb re-called the multiplex PCR reads with MiXCR. The sample lists about 700,000 distinct CDR3 sequences; 40% were seen once. The material sequenced was peripheral blood. These receptors were obtained from an adult man with Graves' ophthalmopathy.

This clonotype was detected a few times. V and J are TRBV2 and TRBJ1-1; D might be TRBD1 (6 bases). The V gene lost 5 bases and the J gene lost 1 base, with 14 bases spanning the gap. In germline, CDR1 is SNHLY, CDR2 FYNNEI. CDR3 length: 15 residues. CDR3 amino acids: CASSLRGLTNTEAFF. CDR3 DNA sequence: TGTGCCAGCAGTCTCCGGGGGCTCACGAACACTGAAGCTTTCTTT. Together with reference TRBV2 and TRBJ1-1, the CDR3 gives the full variable domain: EPEVTQTPSHQVTQMGQEVILRCVPISNHLYFYWYRQILGQKVEFLVSFYNNEISEKSEIFDDQFSVERPDGSNFTLKIRSTKLEDSAMYFCASSLRGLTNTEAFFGQGTRLTVV.

As regards this clonotype: The junction differs from germline at one of its ends, possibly a read error. This sequence joins TRBV7-8 and TRBJ1-1; weak D call: TRBD1 (5 bases). CDR3 length: 13 amino acids. CDR1 and CDR2 (germline): SGHVS, FQNEAQ. Written as DNA, the CDR3 is TGTGCCATCTTGACAGAGGAAGGCACTAAAGCTTTCTTT. As protein: CAILTEEGTKAFF.

This clonotype was seen ten or more times. The V gene is TRBV7-8, the J gene TRBJ1-3; 7 bases are shared with TRBD1. Germline lookup yields CDR1 SGHVS and CDR2 FQNEAQ. The CDR3 is made up of 16 amino acids. J was trimmed by 0 bases and V by 5 bases; bases with no gene match: 7. The CDR3 region is CASSTDRLSSGNTIYF. DNA for the CDR3: TGTGCCAGCAGCACGGACAGGCTCAGCTCTGGAAACACCATATATTTT.

The chain couples TRBV11-1 to TRBJ1-4, with TRBD1 matching over 7 bases. The V gene's germline CDR1 is SGHAT and CDR2 FQDESV (reference sequence). There are 16 residues in the CDR3. Trimming took 1 base from V and 7 from J; bases not matched to a gene: 9. The DNA for the CDR3 is TGTGCCAGCAGCTTAGGAGGAGGGGGCCGGGGTGAAAAACTGTTTTTT. It codes for CASSLGGGGRGEKLFF.

Regarding this clonotype: With a much larger clone just one base away, this may be a read error. This chain connects TRBV7-9 to TRBJ1-2, with D possibly being TRBD1 (5 bases). The CDR3 extends over 12 amino acids. CDR1 SEHNR and CDR2 FQNEAQ come from the germline V gene (reference sequence). The V end was cut by 8 bases, the J end by 8 bases, with 15 bases between. The CDR3 sequence is CASGGSGDGYTF. The CDR3 bases are TGTGCCAGCGGCGGTAGTGGGGACGGCTACACCTTC.

This clonotype was seen many times. V gene TRBV10-3 combines with J gene TRBJ1-1; 9 bases fit TRBD1. CDR1 is ENHRY and CDR2 is SYGVKD in the germline V gene. V trimming: 7 bases; J trimming: 4 bases; junction bases outside the gene matches: 4. The CDR3 extends over 13 amino acids. In DNA form, the CDR3 reads TGTGCCATCACCATGACAGGGGGCACTGAAGCTTTCTTT. As protein: CAITMTGGTEAFF.

V gene TRBV6-6 combines with J gene TRBJ1-5; a possible D gene is TRBD1 (5 bases). Per germline, CDR1 MNHNY and CDR2 SVGAGI (reference sequence). V was cut by 6 bases and J by 5 bases, with 26 bases left in between. The CDR3 covers 18 residues. Here the CDR3 reads CASSYRLDGAATYQPQHF. The CDR3 nucleotides are TGTGCCAGCAGCTACCGCCTTGATGGGGCAGCGACTTATCAGCCCCAGCATTTT.

This clonotype was observed a handful of times. J is TRBJ2-7 and V is TRBV5-8; 13 positions match TRBD2. The V gene's germline CDR1 is SGHTS and CDR2 YDEGEE. CDR3 length equals 16 residues. V shed 3 bases and J 7 bases; nucleotides not matched to a gene: 10. This CDR3 reads CASSSPGLAGPNEQYF. The DNA for the CDR3 is TGTGCCAGCAGCTCTCCGGGACTAGCGGGGCCAAATGAGCAGTACTTC. The full variable domain, in which reference TRBV5-8 and TRBJ2-7 provide the parts outside the CDR3, is EAGVTQSPTHLIKTRGQQATLRCSPISGHTSVYWYQQALGLGLQFLLWYDEGEERNRGNFPPRFSGRQFPNYSSELNVNALELEDSALYLCASSSPGLAGPNEQYFGPGTRLTVT.

V usage is TRBV10-3 and J usage is TRBJ2-5, with 10 bases matching TRBD1. Trimming took 10 bases from V and 0 from J; bases not matched to a gene: 11. CDR1 and CDR2 (germline): ENHRY, SYGVKD. This CDR3 spans 16 amino acids. CDR3 residues: CASRSPGQGYQETQYF. The CDR3 nucleotides read TGTGCCAGCAGATCCCCGGGACAGGGGTACCAAGAGACCCAGTACTTC.

This clonotype was counted a single time. An end of the junction does not agree with germline; a read error may underlie this. The rearrangement links TRBV6-1 to TRBJ1-2; D gene ambiguous. Germline assignment: CDR1 MNHNS and CDR2 SASEGT. CDR3 size: 15 residues. This CDR3 is CVSIKSSVANYGYTF. In DNA form, the CDR3 reads TGTGTCAGCATCAAATCTTCGGTGGCTAACTATGGCTACACCTTC.

The chain joins TRBV24-1 to TRBJ1-5; D perhaps matches TRBD1 (5 bases). V lost 5 bases and J 14 bases, leaving 12 bases between the germline ends. The length of the CDR3 is 11 residues. Looked up from germline, CDR1 is KGHDR and CDR2 is SFDVKD. CDR3 nucleotides: TGTGCCACCAGTGGGGACGGCTACGAGCATTTT. Protein product: CATSGDGYEHF.

The table lists this clonotype with a count of one. The rearrangement uses TRBV2 and TRBJ2-5, with a possible D match to TRBD1 (7 bases). The CDR3 is made up of 13 amino acids. Germline V gene lookup returns CDR1 SNHLY and CDR2 FYNNEI. The V gene lost 6 bases and the J gene lost 10 bases, with 18 bases spanning the gap. The CDR3 coding sequence is TGTGCCAGCAGCGGGACAGCGGGTCGGGACCAGTACTTC. It codes for CASSGTAGRDQYF.

To note about this clonotype: Without the conserved terminal phenylalanine or tryptophan, this CDR3 likely stems from a read error. The V and J genes are TRBV7-9 and TRBJ2-5; the D is unclear. The V end lost 3 bases, the J end lost 5 bases, and 7 bases lay between the germline ends. The CDR3 has 12 residues. Germline-derived CDR1 and CDR2 are SEHNR and FQNEAQ (reference sequence). The CDR3 DNA follows: TGTGCCAGCAGCTTTAACCGGGAGACCCAGTACTTA. Amino acids: CASSFNRETQYL.

The chain carries TRBV29-1 and TRBJ2-5, with D possibly matching TRBD2 (5 bases). Germline CDR1 and CDR2: SQVTM and ANQGSEA. CDR3 length: 13 residues. The V and J ends lost 4 bases and 3 bases respectively, with 12 bases between them. The CDR3 region has the DNA TGCAGCGTTGTCGGTGTCGGGAAAGAGACCCAGTACTTC. This encodes CSVVGVGKETQYF.

For this clonotype: An end of the junction differs from the germline gene, which may be a read error. CDR3 protein: CASSYQGTADF. CDR3 nucleotide sequence: TGTGCCAGCAGTTACCAGGGGACTGCCGATTTT. The V call is TRBV7-9, the J call TRBJ1-3; D perhaps matches TRBD1 (6 bases). The CDR3 contains 11 residues. Germline V gene lookup returns CDR1 SEHNR and CDR2 FQNEAQ (reference sequence).

V and J are TRBV10-3 and TRBJ2-5; 9 positions match TRBD1. Germline CDR1 and CDR2: ENHRY and SYGVKD. V was clipped by 10 bases and J by 5 bases; unmatched bases: 14. CDR3 length: 15 amino acids. The CDR3, as DNA: TGTGCCAGCAGATTCTACAGGGGGCGCGGGGAGACCCAGTACTTC. Its translation: CASRFYRGRGETQYF.

The chain has TRBV7-2 and TRBJ1-5; D not resolved. CDR3 length: 20 residues. Deletions cut 1 base from V and 0 bases from J, with 22 bases between. Germline CDR1 is SGHTA and CDR2 is FQGNSA. The CDR3 spells CASSLGPPNPTYNSNQPQHF. As DNA, the CDR3 is TGTGCCAGCAGCTTAGGGCCCCCCAACCCGACTTACAATAGCAATCAGCCCCAGCATTTT.

Only a few counts were recorded for this clonotype. The chain recombines TRBV14 with TRBJ2-7; D may be TRBD1 (5 bases). Trimming removed 0 bases from V and 5 bases from J, with 17 bases in between. Germline CDR1 SGHDN, CDR2 FVKESK. The CDR3 runs 16 residues. In DNA, the CDR3 is TGTGCCAGCAGCCAAGAAGGTTGGGGCAGGGAAGACGAGCAGTACTTC. Protein: CASSQEGWGREDEQYF.

Comment on this clonotype: Since a far larger clone is one base different, this is likely a read error. The CDR3 is CASSFGDTQYF. The CDR3 DNA is TGTGCCAGCAGCTTTGGGGATACGCAGTATTTT. The chain uses TRBV7-9 and TRBJ2-3; D is ambiguous. Trimming removed 3 bases at V and 6 bases at J, with 4 bases between. There are 11 residues in the CDR3. In germline, CDR1 is SEHNR, CDR2 FQNEAQ (reference sequence).

CDR3 nucleotide sequence: TGCAGTGCTGGGACTAGCGGGAGTGGAGAGCAGTTCTTC. Translation: CSAGTSGSGEQFF. The genes are TRBV20-1 and TRBJ2-1; TRBD2 aligns across 14 bases. J gave up 10 bases and V 5 bases, and 4 bases lay outside the gene matches. The CDR3 extends over 13 amino acids. Looked up from germline, CDR1 is DFQATT and CDR2 is SNEGSKA (reference sequence).

The chain links TRBV2 to TRBJ2-5, with TRBD1 matching over 9 bases. This CDR3 spans 17 amino acids. V gave up 0 bases and J gave up 5 bases; unmatched junction bases: 10. In germline, CDR1 is SNHLY, CDR2 FYNNEI. The CDR3 DNA follows: TGTGCCAGCAGTGAAGCGACGGACAGGGGCGCAATGGAGACCCAGTACTTC. It specifies CASSEATDRGAMETQYF.

This clonotype was counted once. V gene TRBV20-1 combines with J gene TRBJ2-5; D gene ambiguous. Trimming cost V 5 bases and J 7 bases, with 20 bases left between them. The CDR3 sequence is 14 residues long. The V gene's germline CDR1 is DFQATT and CDR2 SNEGSKA (reference sequence). In DNA form, the CDR3 reads TGCAGTGCTTTGGGGATGGGCTCGCATGGGACCCAGTACTTC. It codes for CSALGMGSHGTQYF.